A single sample is the source of the 21 T cell receptor beta chains below, sequenced in a study of blood T cell repertoires in COVID-19. Repertoires were generated with immunoSEQ multiplex PCR, while TCRdb's copy carries only in-frame clones and drops some. The data contain 360,000 or so clones, about nine tenths of them singletons. The sample comprised peripheral blood. Receptor source: a woman in her fifties or sixties with COVID-19, enrolled during active disease.

The chain employs TRBV10-3 and TRBJ1-2, with D unresolved. V lost 4 bases and J lost 8, with 14 bases in between. Germline-derived CDR1 and CDR2 are ENHRY and SYGVKD. The CDR3 runs to 13 residues. The CDR3 bases are TGTGCCATCAGTGGTGAATCCAGGTTAGGCTACACCTTC. Encoded protein: CAISGESRLGYTF.

This chain joins TRBV7-9 and TRBJ1-1; tentative D call: TRBD1 (6 bases). Germline V gives CDR1 SEHNR, CDR2 FQNEAQ (reference sequence). The V and J ends lost 5 bases and 1 base respectively, with 8 bases between them. There are 13 residues in the CDR3. CDR3 loop: CASSMTGNTEAFF. For the CDR3, the DNA is TGTGCCAGCAGCATGACAGGGAACACTGAAGCTTTCTTT.

This rearrangement joins TRBV28 to TRBJ1-3; 8 nucleotides match TRBD1. CDR3 size: 15 residues. The germline CDR1 and CDR2 sequences are MDHEN and SYDVKM. V lost 4 bases and J lost 7; bases outside the gene matches: 9. CDR3 DNA sequence: TGTGCCAGCAGTTCTGCAGGGGGCAACAAGAACACCATATATTTT. Protein: CASSSAGGNKNTIYF. The variable domain in full, with the rest retrieved from reference TRBV28 and TRBJ1-3, is DVKVTQSSRYLVKRTGEKVFLECVQDMDHENMFWYRQDPGLGLRLIYFSYDVKMKEKGDIPEGYSVSREKKERFSLILESASTNQTSMYLCASSSAGGNKNTIYFGEGSWLTVV.

This chain uses TRBV7-9 with TRBJ2-3; TRBD1 matches at 9 bases. The germline CDR1 and CDR2 sequences are SEHNR and FQNEAQ (reference sequence). This CDR3 has 16 residues. V shed 5 bases, J shed 2 bases, and the junction held 8 bases outside the gene matches. This CDR3 is CASSPHGTGNTDTQYF. The CDR3 DNA reads TGTGCCAGCAGCCCCCACGGGACAGGGAACACAGATACGCAGTATTTT. Drawing the rest from reference TRBV7-9 and TRBJ2-3, the complete variable domain is DTGVSQNPRHKITKRGQNVTFRCDPISEHNRLYWYRQTLGQGPEFLTYFQNEAQLEKSRLLSDRFSAERPKGSFSTLEIQRTEQGDSAMYLCASSPHGTGNTDTQYFGPGTRLTVL.

The chain employs TRBV6-6 and TRBJ1-4; 9 positions match TRBD1. The CDR3 is 15 residues long. V was pared by 2 bases and J by 8 bases, with 6 bases of the junction left unmatched. Germline CDR1 MNHNY, CDR2 SVGAGI (reference sequence). The CDR3 protein is CASSYKGQGWEKLFF. CDR3 nucleotide sequence: TGTGCCAGCAGTTACAAGGGACAGGGCTGGGAAAAACTGTTTTTT.

The chain joins TRBV6-6 to TRBJ1-6, with 8 nucleotides matching TRBD1. This CDR3 is built from 15 residues. With V trimmed by 7 bases and J by 5 bases, 7 bases remained unmatched. Germline values: CDR1 MNHNY, CDR2 SVGAGI (reference sequence). CDR3 sequence (DNA): TGTGCCAGCACCACCTTGGACAGGGATAATTCACCCCTCCACTTT. This gives the protein CASTTLDRDNSPLHF.

The rearrangement uses TRBV2 and TRBJ1-5; a possible D gene is TRBD1 (5 bases). V lost 0 bases and J 15 bases, leaving 15 bases between the germline ends. Germline loops: CDR1 SNHLY, CDR2 FYNNEI. The CDR3 loop spans 13 amino acids. The CDR3 DNA is TGTGCCAGCAGTGAAGCGGGACTCCTGCCAAGGCATTTT. This encodes CASSEAGLLPRHF.

V gene TRBV6-4 combines with J gene TRBJ2-1; the D gene is possibly TRBD2 (6 bases). The V end was cut by 2 bases, the J end by 1 base, with 15 bases between. The germline V gene has CDR1 MRHNA and CDR2 SNTAGT. The CDR3 extends over 17 amino acids. CDR3 in DNA: TGTGCCAGCAGTGACCGGGGGAAAAAGGGTTCCTACAATGAGCAGTTCTTC. Translated, it gives CASSDRGKKGSYNEQFF.

The rearrangement links TRBV7-6 to TRBJ1-1; TRBD1 matches 9 bases. This CDR3 has 16 residues. The V gene's germline CDR1 is SGHVS and CDR2 FNYEAQ. With V trimmed by 1 base and J by 4 bases, 7 bases remained unmatched. The CDR3 loop reads CASSLVQGALGTEAFF. In DNA form, the CDR3 reads TGTGCCAGCAGCTTAGTACAGGGGGCATTGGGCACTGAAGCTTTCTTT. Using reference TRBV7-6 and TRBJ1-1 for the parts outside the CDR3, the full variable domain is GAGVSQSPRYKVTKRGQDVALRCDPISGHVSLYWYRQALGQGPEFLTYFNYEAQQDKSGLPNDRFSAERPEGSISTLTIQRTEQRDSAMYRCASSLVQGALGTEAFFGQGTRLTVV.

The V and J genes are TRBV6-1 and TRBJ2-7; D is unclear. Trimming pared 0 bases from V and 7 bases from J, leaving 7 bases between. Per germline, CDR1 MNHNS and CDR2 SASEGT. The CDR3 loop spans 12 amino acids. The CDR3 reads CASSEASREQYF. The CDR3 DNA sequence: TGTGCCAGCAGTGAAGCATCCAGGGAGCAGTACTTC.

This rearrangement joins TRBV30 to TRBJ1-2, with D maybe TRBD1 (5 bases). Trimming took 1 base from V and 1 from J, leaving 7 bases between them. The CDR3 is 13 amino acids. Germline values: CDR1 GTSNPN, CDR2 SVGIG (reference sequence). This CDR3 is CAWSGQSNYGYTF. Here the CDR3 DNA reads TGTGCCTGGAGTGGACAGAGTAACTATGGCTACACCTTC.

J is TRBJ2-2 and V is TRBV3-1 (or the pseudogene TRBV3-2); the match to TRBD1 covers 8 bases. The CDR3 spans 16 residues. CDR1 and CDR2 from the germline V gene are LGHDT and YNNKEL (reference sequence). The V gene end was trimmed by 1 base and the J gene end by 3 bases; junction bases not matched to a gene: 4. The CDR3 bases are TGTGCCAGCAGCCAAGTGGCAGGGGGCTACACCGGGGAGCTGTTTTTT. It yields the protein CASSQVAGGYTGELFF.

This clone has only a few counts. This chain joins TRBV4-1 and TRBJ2-7; no definite D call. Germline assignment: CDR1 MGHRA and CDR2 YSYEKL. Trimming removed 0 bases from V and 0 bases from J, with 6 bases in between. This CDR3 has 14 residues. CDR3 protein: CASSQEADSYEQYF. DNA for the CDR3: TGCGCCAGCAGCCAAGAGGCGGACTCCTACGAGCAGTACTTC.

This sequence joins TRBV2 and TRBJ2-2; 10 bases agree with TRBD2. V lost 6 bases to trimming and J lost 5 bases; unmatched junction nucleotides: 6. The CDR3 covers 15 residues. Germline CDR1 SNHLY, CDR2 FYNNEI. CDR3 sequence reads: CASRGTSADTGELFF. In nucleotides, the CDR3 is TGTGCCAGCAGGGGGACTAGCGCGGATACCGGGGAGCTGTTTTTT.

This rearrangement joins TRBV30 to TRBJ1-5; D might be TRBD1 (5 bases). V was shortened by 0 bases and J by 6 bases, with 15 bases between the two germline ends. Germline lookup yields CDR1 GTSNPN and CDR2 SVGIG (reference sequence). The length of the CDR3 is 15 residues. The chain's CDR3 is CAWSVPSQGGQPQHF. CDR3 nucleotides: TGTGCCTGGAGTGTACCGTCGCAGGGTGGTCAGCCCCAGCATTTT.

The chain carries TRBV5-1 and TRBJ2-1; 7 nucleotides match TRBD2. The V and J ends lost 5 bases and 1 base, in that order; junction bases with no gene match: 6. The CDR3 sequence is 15 residues long. Germline V lookup: CDR1 SGHRS, CDR2 YFSETQ. The CDR3 DNA reads TGCGCCAGCAGGGGAACGGGGGGTTCCTACAATGAGCAGTTCTTC. This gives the protein CASRGTGGSYNEQFF.

The chain joins TRBV16 to TRBJ1-1; TRBD1 matches at 10 bases. V lost 4 bases, J lost 5 bases, and 4 bases stayed unmatched. Germline assignment: CDR1 KGHSY and CDR2 FQNENV. This CDR3 is 14 amino acids long. CDR3 region: CASSPGQGGTEAFF. The DNA for the CDR3 is TGTGCCAGCAGCCCCGGACAGGGGGGAACTGAAGCTTTCTTT.

V and J are TRBV6-6 and TRBJ1-2, with 7 bases fitting TRBD1. The CDR3 extends over 14 amino acids. Germline assignment: CDR1 MNHNY and CDR2 SVGAGI (reference sequence). Trimming cost V 7 bases and J 6 bases; bases outside gene matches: 11. The CDR3 reads CASTLTGGGNGYTF. The DNA for the CDR3 is TGTGCCAGCACCCTAACCGGAGGGGGCAATGGCTACACCTTC.

The CDR3 DNA sequence: TGTGCCAGCAGTTACTCACAGGGTCGTAGTGAAAAACTGTTTTTT. As protein: CASSYSQGRSEKLFF. V usage is TRBV6-5 and J usage is TRBJ1-4, with a possible D match to TRBD1 (6 bases). This CDR3 has 15 residues. From germline, CDR1 is MNHEY and CDR2 SVGAGI. V lost 0 bases and J lost 7, with 12 bases in between.

This clone was picked up one time. The chain couples TRBV5-4 to TRBJ1-1, with D unresolved. The V gene lost 0 bases and the J gene lost 7 bases, with 10 bases spanning the gap. This CDR3 spans 13 amino acids. CDR1 SGHNT and CDR2 YYREEE come from the germline V gene (reference sequence). DNA of the CDR3: TGTGCCAGCAGCTTGGGGGCACGGGATGAAGCTTTCTTT. Translation gives CASSLGARDEAFF.

This clone appeared once. CDR3 nucleotides: TGTGCCAGCAGCTTGGAAGGACTAGAAGATACGCAGTATTTT. Its translation is CASSLEGLEDTQYF. V is TRBV5-4 and J is TRBJ2-3, with 7 bases identical to TRBD2. In germline, CDR1 is SGHNT, CDR2 YYREEE (reference sequence). V lost 0 bases, J lost 5 bases, and 3 bases stayed unmatched. The CDR3 sequence is 14 residues long. Full variable domain (missing parts from reference TRBV5-4 and TRBJ2-3): ETGVTQSPTHLIKTRGQQVTLRCSSQSGHNTVSWYQQALGQGPQFIFQYYREEENGRGNFPPRFSGLQFPNYSSELNVNALELDDSALYLCASSLEGLEDTQYFGPGTRLTVL.